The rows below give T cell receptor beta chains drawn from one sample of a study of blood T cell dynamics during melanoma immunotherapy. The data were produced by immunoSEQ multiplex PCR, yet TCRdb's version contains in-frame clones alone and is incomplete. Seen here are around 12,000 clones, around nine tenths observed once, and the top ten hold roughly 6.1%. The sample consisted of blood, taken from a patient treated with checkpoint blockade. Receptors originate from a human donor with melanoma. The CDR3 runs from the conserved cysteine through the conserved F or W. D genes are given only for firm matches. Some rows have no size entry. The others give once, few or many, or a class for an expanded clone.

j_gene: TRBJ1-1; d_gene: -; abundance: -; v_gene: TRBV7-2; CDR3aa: CASTSRRGGNTEAFF; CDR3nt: TGTGCCAGCACCTCACGGCGGGGCGGGAACACTGAAGCTTTCTTT
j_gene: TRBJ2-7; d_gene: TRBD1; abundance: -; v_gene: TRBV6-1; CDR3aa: CASKRTAGGAYEQYF; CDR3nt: TGTGCCAGCAAAAGGACGGCAGGGGGCGCGTACGAGCAGTACTTC
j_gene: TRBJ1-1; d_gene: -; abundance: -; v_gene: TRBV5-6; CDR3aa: CASSPLDKVGTEAFF; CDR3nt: TGTGCCAGCAGCCCCCTAGATAAGGTAGGGACTGAAGCTTTCTTT
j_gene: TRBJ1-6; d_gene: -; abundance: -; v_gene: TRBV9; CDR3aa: CASSFIQTGKNSPLHF; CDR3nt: TGTGCCAGCAGCTTCATACAGACTGGAAAAAATTCACCCCTCCACTTT
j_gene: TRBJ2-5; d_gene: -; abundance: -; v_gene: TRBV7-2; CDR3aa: CASRGFGETQYF; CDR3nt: TGTGCCAGCCGAGGGTTTGGGGAGACCCAGTACTTC
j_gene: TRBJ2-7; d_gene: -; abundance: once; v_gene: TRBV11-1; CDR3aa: CASSFIGWGHEQYF; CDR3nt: TGTGCCAGCAGCTTCATTGGGTGGGGTCACGAGCAGTACTTC
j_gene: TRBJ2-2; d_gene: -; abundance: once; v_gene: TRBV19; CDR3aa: CASKGGHTGELFF; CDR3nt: TGTGCCAGTAAAGGGGGGCACACCGGGGAGCTGTTTTTT
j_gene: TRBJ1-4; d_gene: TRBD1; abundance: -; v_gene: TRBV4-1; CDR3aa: CASSPGDRNNEKLFF; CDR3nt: TGCGCCAGCAGTCCAGGGGACAGGAACAATGAAAAACTGTTTTTT
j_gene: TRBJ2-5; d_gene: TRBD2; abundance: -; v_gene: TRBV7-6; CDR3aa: CASRQLAGGSETQYF; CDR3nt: TGTGCCAGCAGGCAACTAGCGGGGGGATCAGAGACCCAGTACTTC
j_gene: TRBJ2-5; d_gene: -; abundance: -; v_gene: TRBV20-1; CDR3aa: CSVGYQETQYF; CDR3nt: TGCTCGGTGGGCTACCAAGAGACCCAGTACTTC
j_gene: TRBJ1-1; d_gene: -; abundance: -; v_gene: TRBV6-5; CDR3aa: CASAGFLNTEAFF; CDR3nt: TGTGCCAGCGCAGGATTCCTGAACACTGAAGCTTTCTTT
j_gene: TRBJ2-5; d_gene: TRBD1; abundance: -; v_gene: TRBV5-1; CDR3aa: CASSAPGQKETQYF; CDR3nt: TGCGCCAGCAGCGCCCCGGGACAGAAAGAGACCCAGTACTTC
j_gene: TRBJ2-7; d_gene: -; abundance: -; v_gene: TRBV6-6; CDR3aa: CASSLQGGFPYEQYF; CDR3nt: TGTGCCAGCAGTTTACAGGGGGGGTTCCCCTACGAGCAGTACTTC
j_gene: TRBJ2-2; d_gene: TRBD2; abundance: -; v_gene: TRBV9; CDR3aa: CASSVAGGAIGELFF; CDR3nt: TGTGCCAGCAGCGTAGCCGGGGGGGCCATCGGGGAGCTGTTTTTT
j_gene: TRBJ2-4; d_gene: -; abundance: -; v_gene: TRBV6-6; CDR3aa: CASTPTGLAKNIQYF; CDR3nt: TGTGCCAGCACTCCAACGGGGCTAGCCAAAAACATTCAGTACTTC
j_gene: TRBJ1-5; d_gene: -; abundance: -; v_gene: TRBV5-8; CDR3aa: CASSLQAPGPQHF; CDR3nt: TGTGCCAGCAGTTTACAGGCGCCGGGGCCCCAGCATTTT
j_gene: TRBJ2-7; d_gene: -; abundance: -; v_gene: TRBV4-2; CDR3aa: CASSQDPGQSSYEQYF; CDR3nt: TGTGCCAGCAGCCAAGACCCAGGACAGAGCTCCTACGAGCAGTACTTC
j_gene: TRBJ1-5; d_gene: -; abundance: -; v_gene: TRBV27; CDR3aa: CASSLSGTNQPQHF; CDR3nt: TGTGCCAGCAGTTTATCAGGGACGAACCAGCCCCAGCATTTT
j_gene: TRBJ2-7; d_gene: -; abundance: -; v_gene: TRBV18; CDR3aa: CASSTTGSYEQYF; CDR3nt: TGTGCCAGCTCGACTACAGGGTCCTACGAGCAGTACTTC
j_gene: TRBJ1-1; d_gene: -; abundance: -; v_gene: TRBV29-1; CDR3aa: CSVEEQENTEAFF; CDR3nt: TGCAGCGTTGAAGAACAGGAGAACACTGAAGCTTTCTTT
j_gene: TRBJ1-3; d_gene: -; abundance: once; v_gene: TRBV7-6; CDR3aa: CASSLGSQSSGNTIYF; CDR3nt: TGTGCCAGCAGCTTAGGTAGCCAGTCCTCTGGAAACACCATATATTTT
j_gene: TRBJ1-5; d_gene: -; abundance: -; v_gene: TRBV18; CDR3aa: CASSPDLSNQPQHF; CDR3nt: TGTGCCAGCTCACCGGACCTCTCCAATCAGCCCCAGCATTTT
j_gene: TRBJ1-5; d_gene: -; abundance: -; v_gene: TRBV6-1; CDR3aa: CASSLTGAGNQPQHF; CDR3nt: TGTGCCAGCAGTTTGACGGGTGCAGGGAATCAGCCCCAGCATTTT
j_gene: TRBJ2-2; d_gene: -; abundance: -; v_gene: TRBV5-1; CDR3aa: CASSLAQSTGELFF; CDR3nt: TGCGCCAGCAGCTTGGCACAGAGCACCGGGGAGCTGTTTTTT
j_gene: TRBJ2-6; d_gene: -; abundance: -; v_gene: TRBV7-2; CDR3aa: CASSLFRNSNVLTF; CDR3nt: TGTGCCAGCAGCTTATTCAGGAACTCGAACGTCCTGACTTTC
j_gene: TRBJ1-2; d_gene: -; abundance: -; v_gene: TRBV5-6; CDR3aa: CASSLGQGYYGYTF; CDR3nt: TGTGCCAGCAGCTTGGGTCAGGGGTACTATGGCTACACCTTC
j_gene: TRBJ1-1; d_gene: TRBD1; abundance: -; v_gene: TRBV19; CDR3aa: CASSKGQLNTEAFF; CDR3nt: TGTGCCAGTAGTAAGGGACAGCTAAACACTGAAGCTTTCTTT
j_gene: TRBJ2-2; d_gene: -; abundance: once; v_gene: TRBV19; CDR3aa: CASRGGGNTGELFF; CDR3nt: TGTGCCAGTCGGGGAGGGGGCAACACCGGGGAGCTGTTTTTT
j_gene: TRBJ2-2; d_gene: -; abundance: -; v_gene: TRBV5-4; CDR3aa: CASSFSAGANTGELFF; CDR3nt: TGTGCCAGCAGCTTTTCCGCAGGGGCGAACACCGGGGAGCTGTTTTTT
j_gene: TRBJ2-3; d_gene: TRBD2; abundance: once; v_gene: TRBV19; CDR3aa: CAATSGGADTDTQYF; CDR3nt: TGTGCCGCCACTAGCGGGGGGGCCGACACAGATACGCAGTATTTT
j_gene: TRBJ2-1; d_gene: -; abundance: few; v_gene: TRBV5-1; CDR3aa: CASSLDDGLFNEQFF; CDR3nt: TGCGCCAGCAGCTTGGATGACGGACTCTTCAATGAGCAGTTCTTC
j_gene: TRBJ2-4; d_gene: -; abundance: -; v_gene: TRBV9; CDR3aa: CASSPRETGQKNIQYF; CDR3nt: TGTGCCAGCAGCCCTCGGGAGACGGGGCAAAAAAACATTCAGTACTTC
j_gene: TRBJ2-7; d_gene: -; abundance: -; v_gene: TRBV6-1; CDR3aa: CASSEYGGPGGDEQYF; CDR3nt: TGTGCCAGCAGCGAATACGGGGGCCCAGGCGGAGACGAGCAGTACTTC